This T cell receptor beta chain was recorded in a study of T-cell reconstitution after alpha-beta-depleted transplantation in children (TCRdb year 2016). A note on the overall study: Using TCR repertoire profiling, the study quantitatively followed how T-cell immune reconstitution unfolded in children after TCRalphabeta/CD19-depleted allogeneic hematopoietic cell transplantation.

The treatment or condition label, as the study defines it: allogeneic hematopoietic cell transplantation with graft depleted of TCRalphabeta T cells and CD19 B cells. The children who served as transplant recipients had been given grafts of TCRalphabeta/CD19-depleted allogeneic hematopoietic cells. Library generation was performed with PCR. TCRdb lists the instrument as Illumina HiSeq 2500. TCR library preparation used molecular barcoding, with unique molecular identifiers applied to normalize quantification of the TCRbeta repertoire. TCRdb reran the public reads through fastp at Q25 and MiXCR, keeping productive beta chains. Every entry covers one CDR3 protein and lists the most common genes and DNA from its rows. The sample table shows a few hundred thousand distinct CDR3 sequences, and almost 8% are seen once. Approximately 9.1% of the sample rests with the top ten. This clonotype was counted ten times or more. The specificity of this receptor is unknown. No much larger clonotype is one base removed from it; base qualities were not supplied.

General conclusions and limits of the study: The apparently early recovery of alphabetaT-cell counts about two months after transplant reportedly depended on only several hundred rapidly expanded clones that came from non-depleted graft cells. Hyperexpanded clone frequencies declined over subsequent months; after one year, T-cell counts and TCRbeta diversity were mostly attributed to newly produced T cells. In some patients, the high TCRbeta diversity seen at day 60 was put down to recipient T cells and intrathymic progenitors that had survived conditioning.

A distance of 22 bases separates the germline ends of V and J, which lose 8 bases and 3 bases respectively. The CDR3, cysteine through phenylalanine, is 16 amino acids long. Solely the CDR3 DNA is kept, with 48 bases framed from the first base. For CDR1 and CDR2, the germline V gene lists MNHEY and SVGAGI. The sequenced sample was peripheral blood, obtained 360 days after TCRalphabeta/CD19-depleted stem cell transplant. This clonotype originated in a female patient aged 2-10 years who had a stem cell transplant for Fanconi anemia, so the T cells may come from the graft donor. The V and J genes are TRBV6-5 and TRBJ2-5, with the D call tentatively TRBD1 or TRBD2, each fitting 5 bases. The CDR3 in this case is CASLWDRGNQEETQYF. The nucleotides are TGTGCCAGCTTATGGGACCGGGGCAACCAAGAAGAGACCCAGTACTTC.